One and the same sample provided the 10 T cell receptor beta chains below, sequenced in a study of early T cells in non-severe SARS-CoV-2 infection. TCRdb reanalysed the 5' RACE reads using MiXCR and keeps one entry per CDR3 protein. The table lists some 60,000 distinct CDR3 sequences, 8% to 10% of them singletons. Input material: whole blood. The receptors shown here come from an adult who was a healthcare worker with PCR-confirmed SARS-CoV-2 infection or an uninfected control (not recorded which).

The rearrangement uses TRBV7-9 and TRBJ2-7; no firm D call. The V end lost 5 bases, the J end lost 4 bases, and 6 bases lay between the germline ends. This CDR3 contains 11 residues. The germline CDR1 and CDR2 sequences are SEHNR and FQNEAQ (reference sequence). In DNA, the CDR3 is TGTGCCAGCAGCGCTAAATACGAGCAGTACTTC. It specifies CASSAKYEQYF.

V usage is TRBV29-1 and J usage is TRBJ1-1, with 8 nucleotides matching TRBD1. Trimming removed 7 bases from V and 5 bases from J; junction bases left unmatched: 3. The CDR3 is 11 residues long. Germline V gene sequence: CDR1 SQVTM, CDR2 ANQGSEA. The CDR3 region has the DNA TGCAGCGGTACAGGGGGTACTGAAGCTTTCTTT. It translates to CSGTGGTEAFF.

V is TRBV7-6 and J is TRBJ2-7; TRBD1 matches 7 bases. The CDR3 covers 16 residues. V was clipped by 5 bases and J by 1 base; unmatched bases: 11. CDR1 and CDR2 (germline): SGHVS, FNYEAQ. CDR3 in amino acids: CASSERRQGRSYEQYF. The CDR3 bases are TGTGCCAGCAGCGAACGAAGACAGGGTCGGTCCTACGAGCAGTACTTC.

This clonotype has ten or more counts. Here the CDR3 reads CASSFRDSYTGELFF. CDR3 DNA: TGCGCCAGCAGCTTCCGGGACAGTTACACCGGGGAGCTGTTTTTT. The chain employs TRBV5-1 and TRBJ2-2; TRBD1 aligns across 7 bases. The CDR3 spans 15 residues. Germline trimming cut 2 bases from V and 3 bases from J; bases unmatched to any gene: 4. Germline V gene data show CDR1 as SGHRS and CDR2 as YFSETQ.

This clonotype has ten or more counts. This chain joins TRBV6-1 and TRBJ2-2, with D tentatively TRBD1 (5 bases). This CDR3 is built from 15 residues. Germline V lookup: CDR1 MNHNS, CDR2 SASEGT. V lost 6 bases and J 2 bases, leaving 13 bases between the germline ends. CDR3 DNA: TGTGCCAGCAGACCACTAAGGGGTAACACCGGGGAGCTGTTTTTT. This codes for CASRPLRGNTGELFF.

The table lists this clonotype with many counts. The rearrangement joins TRBV7-8 to TRBJ2-6, with TRBD1 matching 9 bases. The CDR3 sequence is 18 residues long. Germline V CDR1 and CDR2: SGHVS, FQNEAQ. V was pared by 6 bases and J by 0 bases, with 9 bases of the junction left unmatched. The CDR3 here is CASSFTGGPASGANVLTF. The CDR3 coding sequence is TGTGCCAGCAGTTTTACAGGGGGCCCCGCCTCTGGGGCCAACGTCCTGACTTTC.

Ten or more counts support this clonotype. This chain joins TRBV2 and TRBJ2-3; D is unresolved. V was pared by 7 bases and J by 0 bases, with 11 bases between. CDR1 is SNHLY and CDR2 is FYNNEI in the germline V gene. The CDR3 sequence is 14 residues long. As DNA, the CDR3 is TGTGCCAGCAAATCGGACGTAAGCACAGATACGCAGTATTTT. Its protein is CASKSDVSTDTQYF.

The chain links TRBV6-2 or TRBV6-3 to TRBJ2-2; D may be TRBD2 (5 bases). Between the trimmed V and J ends, which lost 6 bases and 4 bases, there was a span of 9 bases. This CDR3 is built from 13 residues. The germline V gene encodes CDR1 MNHEY and CDR2 SVGEGT. The CDR3 spells CASRKGATGELFF. For the CDR3, the DNA is TGTGCCAGCAGGAAGGGAGCCACCGGGGAGCTGTTTTTT.

In its sample, this clonotype was seen many times. The V call is TRBV5-1, the J call TRBJ1-1; a weak D match, TRBD1 (5 bases). Germline CDR1 SGHRS, CDR2 YFSETQ. The V and J ends lost 5 bases and 2 bases respectively, with 13 bases between them. CDR3 length: 14 amino acids. The CDR3 coding sequence is TGCGCCAGCAGAGCTTGGGACGGAAACACTGAAGCTTTCTTT. This sequence encodes CASRAWDGNTEAFF.

This clonotype was counted ten times or more. The V gene is TRBV29-1, the J gene TRBJ2-1; 16 positions match TRBD2. J was trimmed by 0 bases and V by 7 bases; bases with no gene match: 3. The germline gives CDR1 SQVTM, CDR2 ANQGSEA. The CDR3 extends over 16 amino acids. CDR3 in amino acids: CSAGTSGRASYNEQFF. The CDR3 nucleotides are TGCAGCGCGGGGACTAGCGGGAGGGCCTCCTACAATGAGCAGTTCTTC.